The present entry profiles one TCR beta chain with its context. The data belong to a study of T cell changes during pregnancy in multiple sclerosis. V was pared by 0 bases and J by 4 bases, with 2 bases of the junction left unmatched. The CDR3 has 15 residues. Germline V gene lookup returns CDR1 PRHDT and CDR2 FYEKMQ (reference sequence). Sequencing was performed with immunoSEQ multiplex PCR; in TCRdb, only in-frame clones are kept and a portion is missing. Of tens of thousands of clones listed, roughly 88% are singletons. The TCR sequence derives from a female donor with multiple sclerosis, enrolled in a pregnancy study. The chain joins TRBV13 to TRBJ2-2; 7 nucleotides agree with TRBD2. The source was peripheral blood, collected in the first trimester of pregnancy. The CDR3 coding sequence is TGTGCCAGCAGCTTAGGGCGGGAGACCACCGGGGAGCTGTTTTTT. As protein: CASSLGRETTGELFF.